The 26 T cell receptor beta chains reported below all come from one sample, sequenced in a study of cytotoxic CD8 clonotypes in ibrutinib-treated CLL. Sequenced by immunoSEQ multiplex PCR; TCRdb stores in-frame clones only, minus some. The sample holds approximately 57,000 clones, 56% seen once. The material was PBMCs, obtained after 24 months of ibrutinib treatment. The receptors stem from a human donor with chronic lymphocytic leukemia.

The V call is TRBV6-1, the J call TRBJ2-7, with a possible D match to TRBD1 (7 bases). Germline V CDR1 and CDR2: MNHNS, SASEGT. The CDR3 is 17 amino acids. Trimming removed 1 base from V and 4 bases from J, with 20 bases in between. The CDR3 spells CASSEGRRGDIDYEQYV. CDR3 coding DNA: TGTGCCAGCAGTGAAGGCCGCAGGGGGGACATAGATTACGAGCAGTACGTC.

The CDR3 protein is CASSSEIKQYF. In nucleotides, the CDR3 is TGTGCCAGCAGCTCAGAAATCAAGCAGTACTTC. The chain combines TRBV7-9 with TRBJ2-7; no clear D. The CDR3 runs to 11 residues. In germline, CDR1 is SEHNR, CDR2 FQNEAQ (reference sequence). V lost 4 bases and J lost 8, with 9 bases in between.

This clone showed up just a few times. The chain uses TRBV11-1 and TRBJ2-4; the D gene is possibly TRBD1 (5 bases). This CDR3 is 16 amino acids long. Trimming took off 5 bases at V and 0 bases at J, with 14 bases between the two ends. The germline gives CDR1 SGHAT, CDR2 FQDESV (reference sequence). The CDR3 spells CASSLDTRLAKNIQYF. In DNA, the CDR3 is TGTGCCAGCAGCCTGGACACCAGACTAGCCAAAAACATTCAGTACTTC.

This chain uses TRBV5-1 with TRBJ2-7; no definite D call. Germline V CDR1 and CDR2: SGHRS, YFSETQ. The CDR3 length is 13 residues. V lost 3 bases to trimming and J lost 6 bases, with 13 bases between them. The chain's CDR3 is CASSSSGHPEQYF. CDR3 coding DNA: TGCGCCAGCAGCTCTAGTGGGCACCCCGAGCAGTACTTC. The complete variable domain, with remaining parts taken from reference TRBV5-1 and TRBJ2-7, reads KAGVTQTPRYLIKTRGQQVTLSCSPISGHRSVSWYQQTPGQGLQFLFEYFSETQRNKGNFPGRFSGRQFSNSRSEMNVSTLELGDSALYLCASSSSGHPEQYFGPGTRLTVT.

The chain combines TRBV5-1 with TRBJ2-5, with D possibly matching TRBD1 (6 bases). CDR1 SGHRS and CDR2 YFSETQ come from the germline V gene. Trimming pared 0 bases from V and 5 bases from J, leaving 17 bases between. This CDR3 has 16 amino acids. This CDR3 reads CASSLDGPGDGETQYF. DNA for the CDR3: TGCGCCAGCAGCTTGGATGGTCCAGGGGATGGGGAGACCCAGTACTTC.

DNA of the CDR3: TGTGCTAGTGGTACCTACAATGAGCAGTTCTTC. Protein sequence: CASGTYNEQFF. J is TRBJ2-1 and V is TRBV12-5; D is unresolved. V was trimmed by 5 bases and J by 2 bases, leaving 1 base between them. Germline assignment: CDR1 LGHNT and CDR2 FRNRAP. CDR3 size: 11 residues.

This clone was seen only a few times. The J gene is TRBJ2-5, the V gene TRBV7-9; a possible D gene is TRBD2 (5 bases). The germline CDR1 and CDR2 sequences are SEHNR and FQNEAQ (reference sequence). CDR3 size: 14 residues. V was clipped by 5 bases and J by 1 base, with 11 bases between them. DNA for the CDR3: TGTGCCAGCAGCCTCGGGGAATTCCAAGAGACCCAGTACTTC. Protein sequence: CASSLGEFQETQYF.

This chain uses TRBV7-9 with TRBJ2-1; TRBD2 matches at 7 bases. The V gene end was trimmed by 5 bases and the J gene end by 2 bases; junction bases not matched to a gene: 6. Germline V CDR1 and CDR2: SEHNR, FQNEAQ (reference sequence). The CDR3 runs 15 residues. The CDR3 loop is CASSPLAGAYNEQFF. In DNA form, the CDR3 reads TGTGCCAGCAGCCCCCTGGCGGGGGCCTACAATGAGCAGTTCTTC.

This clone was seen only a few times. The rearrangement uses TRBV29-1 and TRBJ1-3; D call uncertain. This CDR3 is built from 13 residues. The V end was cut by 7 bases, the J end by 2 bases, with 12 bases between. The V gene's germline CDR1 is SQVTM and CDR2 ANQGSEA. The CDR3 DNA reads TGCAGCGGAGGATGGGGTGCTGGAAACACCATATATTTT. Translating gives CSGGWGAGNTIYF.

This clone was seen a handful of times. This sample also contains other DNA sequences that code for the same CDR3. The chain carries TRBV2 and TRBJ1-1; D not resolved. V was trimmed by 8 bases and J by 4 bases, leaving 2 bases between them. The V gene's germline CDR1 is SNHLY and CDR2 FYNNEI. CDR3 length: 9 amino acids. CDR3 protein: CASLTEAFF. The CDR3 DNA is TGTGCCAGCCTCACTGAAGCTTTCTTT.

The V call is TRBV6-5, the J call TRBJ2-7, with D perhaps TRBD1 or TRBD2 (5 bases each). Germline V lookup: CDR1 MNHEY, CDR2 SVGAGI. V lost 7 bases, J lost 3 bases, and 16 bases lay in between. This CDR3 comprises 14 residues. The DNA for the CDR3 is TGTGCCAGCACCGTCCCGGGACCCGGCTACGAGCAGTACTTC. Its protein is CASTVPGPGYEQYF.

This chain joins TRBV2 and TRBJ2-7; 10 bases are a match to TRBD2. Germline CDR1 and CDR2: SNHLY and FYNNEI. The CDR3 is 17 residues long. V trimming: 6 bases; J trimming: 7 bases; junction bases outside the gene matches: 18. The CDR3 spells CASRSPVQLAGFAEQYF. The CDR3 coding sequence is TGTGCCAGCAGAAGCCCCGTGCAACTAGCGGGGTTTGCGGAGCAGTACTTC.

This rearrangement joins TRBV2 to TRBJ1-2; D is unclear. Trimming cost V 5 bases and J 4 bases, with 11 bases left between them. The germline V gene encodes CDR1 SNHLY and CDR2 FYNNEI. The CDR3 covers 13 residues. The CDR3: CASSLQKVYGYTF. CDR3 DNA: TGTGCCAGCAGTTTACAGAAGGTCTATGGCTACACCTTC.

The genes are TRBV9 and TRBJ1-4, with D unclear. CDR1 is SGDLS, CDR2 YYNGEE, per germline. Trimming took 0 bases from V and 8 from J, leaving 14 bases between them. This CDR3 has 15 amino acids. DNA for the CDR3: TGTGCCAGCAGCGTAGGTGGGCGGGGAATGGAAAAACTGTTTTTT. Translating it yields CASSVGGRGMEKLFF.

This chain joins TRBV2 and TRBJ2-7; D unclear. The germline V and J ends were trimmed by 4 bases and 4 bases, with 8 bases remaining between them. Germline CDR1 reads SNHLY; CDR2 reads FYNNEI. The CDR3 covers 12 residues. CDR3 coding DNA: TGTGCCAGCAGTGTGACACATTACGAGCAGTACTTC. Translation: CASSVTHYEQYF. Combining the CDR3 with reference TRBV2 and TRBJ2-7 gives the whole variable domain EPEVTQTPSHQVTQMGQEVILRCVPISNHLYFYWYRQILGQKVEFLVSFYNNEISEKSEIFDDQFSVERPDGSNFTLKIRSTKLEDSAMYFCASSVTHYEQYFGPGTRLTVT.

By share, this clone ranks as medium-sized. The chain combines TRBV18 with TRBJ2-2; TRBD2 matches at 9 bases. CDR1 and CDR2 (germline): KGHSH, LQKENI. There are 16 residues in the CDR3. Unmatched junction bases numbered 5, after V lost 3 bases and J lost 3 bases. In DNA, the CDR3 is TGTGCCAGCTCACCTAGGACTAGCGCTCACACCGGGGAGCTGTTTTTT. It yields the protein CASSPRTSAHTGELFF. The entire variable domain, with the rest obtained from reference TRBV18 and TRBJ2-2, is as follows: NAGVMQNPRHLVRRRGQEARLRCSPMKGHSHVYWYRQLPEEGLKFMVYLQKENIIDESGMPKERFSAEFPKEGPSILRIQQVVRGDSAAYFCASSPRTSAHTGELFFGEGSRLTVL.

This chain uses TRBV5-1 with TRBJ1-1; tentative D call: TRBD1 (5 bases). Trimming pared 7 bases from V and 4 bases from J, leaving 14 bases between. This CDR3 has 13 residues. Germline V gene sequence: CDR1 SGHRS, CDR2 YFSETQ. CDR3 region: CASATRRGTEAFF. The CDR3 coding sequence is TGCGCCAGCGCAACGCGTAGGGGCACTGAAGCTTTCTTT.

The J gene is TRBJ1-2, the V gene TRBV5-6; TRBD1 is a possible D gene (5 bases). From germline, CDR1 is SGHDT and CDR2 YYEEEE. There are 13 residues in the CDR3. The V end lost 1 base, the J end lost 3 bases, and 7 bases lay between the germline ends. CDR3 region: CASSLQGYYGYTF. In nucleotides, the CDR3 is TGTGCCAGCAGCTTGCAGGGCTACTATGGCTACACCTTC.

The V and J genes are TRBV6-5 and TRBJ2-1; D is undetermined. Between the trimmed V and J ends, which lost 0 bases and 5 bases, there was a span of 8 bases. Germline CDR1 is MNHEY and CDR2 is SVGAGI. The CDR3 is 14 residues long. DNA for the CDR3: TGTGCCAGCAGTTACTCTCAGGTTCACAATGAGCAGTTCTTC. It specifies CASSYSQVHNEQFF.

This clone was found a few times. The V gene is TRBV7-9, the J gene TRBJ2-5; the match to TRBD1 covers 7 bases. V was pared by 5 bases and J by 5 bases, with 11 bases of the junction left unmatched. The CDR3 extends over 15 amino acids. Germline-derived CDR1 and CDR2 are SEHNR and FQNEAQ (reference sequence). In nucleotides, the CDR3 is TGTGCCAGCAGCCCTGGACAGGCTTCAAGGGAGACCCAGTACTTC. Translation: CASSPGQASRETQYF.

The chain has TRBV18 and TRBJ1-2; possible D gene TRBD1, 6 bases. Looked up from germline, CDR1 is KGHSH and CDR2 is LQKENI. V shed 1 base and J shed 3 bases, with 6 bases lying between them. The CDR3 totals 13 residues. CDR3 loop: CASSPRQDYGYTF. The CDR3 DNA is TGTGCCAGCTCACCACGACAGGACTATGGCTACACCTTC.

V gene TRBV6-6 combines with J gene TRBJ2-3; 7 bases align to TRBD2. Germline trimming cut 7 bases from V and 1 base from J; bases unmatched to any gene: 11. The length of the CDR3 is 16 residues. Germline loops: CDR1 MNHNY, CDR2 SVGAGI (reference sequence). CDR3 amino acids: CASTNDGAGGTDTQYF. The CDR3 region has the DNA TGTGCCAGCACCAACGACGGTGCGGGGGGCACAGATACGCAGTATTTT.

V usage is TRBV7-5 and J usage is TRBJ1-2; whether TRBD1, the table's D call, matches the DNA was not checked. TRBV7-5 is described as a pseudogene. This CDR3 is 18 amino acids long. The CDR3 sequence: CVRSLVVDRGPLGRGYTF. In DNA, the CDR3 is TGTGTCAGAAGCTTAGTCGTCGACAGGGGGCCTTTAGGTCGCGGCTACACCTTC.

This clone was observed many times. The J gene is TRBJ2-5, the V gene TRBV14; TRBD2 aligns across 7 bases. The CDR3 consists of 14 residues. With 1 base clipped from V and 6 bases from J, the junction kept 5 bases outside the gene matches. Germline V gene sequence: CDR1 SGHDN, CDR2 FVKESK. This CDR3 reads CASSQVPGGQTQYF. The CDR3 nucleotides are TGTGCCAGCAGCCAAGTTCCGGGGGGACAGACCCAGTACTTC.

This clone was counted a few times. The chain recombines TRBV5-5 with TRBJ1-1; D perhaps matches TRBD1 (5 bases). CDR1 is SGHKS, CDR2 YYEKEE, per germline (reference sequence). CDR3 length: 17 amino acids. Trimming left V 2 bases short and J 0 bases short, with 17 bases between. CDR3 sequence: CASSFRTGVSLNTEAFF. The CDR3 DNA is TGTGCCAGCAGCTTTCGAACAGGTGTTTCCCTGAACACTGAAGCTTTCTTT.

This clone was picked up one time. The chain joins TRBV30 to TRBJ1-2; D gene ambiguous. The CDR3 spans 13 residues. Trimming took 5 bases from V and 0 from J, leaving 10 bases between them. The V gene's germline CDR1 is GTSNPN and CDR2 SVGIG (reference sequence). The CDR3 DNA reads as TGTGCCTGGGCCCCCTCTGCTAACTATGGCTACACCTTC. Translated, it gives CAWAPSANYGYTF.